This T cell receptor (beta chain) was obtained from a study of blood T cell repertoires in COVID-19. Turning to the study itself: Donors in the United States, Italy and Spain gave samples during acute or convalescent COVID-19. Sources were T cells, B-cell-depleted T cells, or PBMCs; the material itself was cDNA or gDNA.

Per the study methods: Estimated nucleated cell counts came from reference gene primer amplification. Here immunoSEQ multiplex PCR was the method, and the copy in TCRdb shows in-frame clones only, minus some. Clone size and V and J calls were adopted from that table, with D and trimming inferred from the DNA. The sample includes roughly 160,000 clones, 84% of them seen just once. Germline-derived CDR1 and CDR2 are SNHLY and FYNNEI. Unmatched junction bases numbered 3, after V lost 4 bases and J lost 4 bases. The CDR3 has 15 amino acids. The chain combines TRBV2 with TRBJ2-3; TRBD1 aligns across 12 bases. The source material was peripheral blood. This clonotype was obtained from a man aged 18-30 years with active or convalescent COVID-19. CDR3 in DNA: TGTGCCAGCAGTGGGGACAGGGGGCGACCAGATACGCAGTATTTT. As protein: CASSGDRGRPDTQYF.